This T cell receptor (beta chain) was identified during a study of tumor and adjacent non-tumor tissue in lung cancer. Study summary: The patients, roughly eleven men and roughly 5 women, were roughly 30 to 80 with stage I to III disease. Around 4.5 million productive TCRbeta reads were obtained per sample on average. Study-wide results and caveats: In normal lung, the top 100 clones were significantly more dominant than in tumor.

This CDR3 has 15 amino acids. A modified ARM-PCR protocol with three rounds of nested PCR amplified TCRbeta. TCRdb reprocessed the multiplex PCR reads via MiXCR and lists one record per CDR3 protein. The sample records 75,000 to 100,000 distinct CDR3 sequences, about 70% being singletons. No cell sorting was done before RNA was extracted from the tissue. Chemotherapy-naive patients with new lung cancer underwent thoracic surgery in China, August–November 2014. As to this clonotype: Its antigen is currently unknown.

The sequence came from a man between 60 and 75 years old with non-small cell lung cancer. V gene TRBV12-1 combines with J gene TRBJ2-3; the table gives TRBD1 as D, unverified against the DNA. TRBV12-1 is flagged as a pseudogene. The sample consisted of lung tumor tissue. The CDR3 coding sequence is TGCGCCAGTAGCTCCGTTGGGCGGGGTGTAAATATGCAGTATTTT. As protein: CASSSVGRGVNMQYF.